This record concerns one T cell receptor (beta chain) sequence. The antigen remains unidentified. This sample was included in a study of long-term antiretroviral therapy in people with HIV. Study observations and caveats: Patients on ART gained diversity, which nonetheless stayed below transplant donor controls.

Germline V gene lookup returns CDR1 MNHNY and CDR2 SVGAGI (reference sequence). The CDR3 consists of 13 residues. Trimming took 0 bases from V and 7 from J, leaving 7 bases between them. The assay, immunoSEQ v3.0, was run at survey level. Assay used: immunoSEQ multiplex PCR; TCRdb lists only in-frame clones, some missing. This sample has about 24,000 clones, with about 80% found just once. The TCR sequence derives from a man aged 30-40 years with HIV. The input for sequencing was unsorted PBMCs, taken 5.9 years after starting antiretroviral therapy. The chain has TRBV6-6 and TRBJ1-5; TRBD1 is a possible D gene (6 bases). The CDR3, as DNA: TGTGCCAGCAGTTACTCAGACAGGCAGCCCCAGCATTTT. This gives the protein CASSYSDRQPQHF.